This is a list of T cell receptor beta chains from one sample in a study of blood T cell repertoires in COVID-19. Using immunoSEQ multiplex PCR, the repertoire was profiled, and TCRdb retains in-frame clones only, with some absent. The profile shows 110,000 to 150,000 clones, about nine tenths of them singletons. Sequenced sample: PBMCs or T cells enriched from blood (not recorded which). The receptors shown here come from a man aged 45-65 years who had recovered from COVID-19. CDR3s include the opening cysteine and the closing phenylalanine or tryptophan. The D gene is left open where the match is weak. The size of a clone is reported for some rows only, either as once, few or many, or as a class for expanded clones.

>TRBD1|TRBV6-5|TRBJ1-2|.
CASSFRQGATLYGYTF
TGTGCCAGCAGTTTCCGACAGGGGGCGACCCTTTATGGCTACACCTTC
>TRBD1|TRBV24-1|TRBJ2-5|.
CATSDGQALQTQYF
TGTGCCACCAGTGACGGACAGGCTCTCCAGACCCAGTACTTC
>.|TRBV2|TRBJ1-2|once
CASSRTPGGEGGYTF
TGTGCCAGCAGTCGAACCCCGGGGGGGGAGGGCGGCTACACCTTC
>TRBD1|TRBV7-8|TRBJ1-5|.
CASSPRQGRGDQPQHF
TGTGCCAGCAGCCCACGACAGGGAAGAGGAGATCAGCCCCAGCATTTT
>TRBD1|TRBV3-1/TRBV3-2|TRBJ1-3|.
CASSPQGAGNTIYF
TGTGCCAGCAGCCCACAGGGGGCTGGAAACACCATATATTTT
>.|TRBV7-9|TRBJ2-5|.
CASSLGYSQETQYF
TGTGCCAGCAGCTTAGGTTACAGCCAAGAGACCCAGTACTTC
>TRBD1|TRBV7-3|TRBJ2-1|once
CASSLTGDRAYNEQFF
TGTGCCAGCAGCTTAACTGGGGACAGAGCCTACAATGAGCAGTTCTTC
>TRBD1|TRBV5-1|TRBJ1-1|.
CASSLEQGAKAFF
TGCGCCAGCAGCTTGGAACAGGGGGCAAAAGCTTTCTTT
>.|TRBV7-3|TRBJ2-2|.
CASSPGPRGELFF
TGTGCCAGCAGCCCAGGCCCCCGGGGGGAGCTGTTTTTT
>.|TRBV19|TRBJ1-4|.
CASSMTGQPALGEKLFF
TGTGCCAGTAGTATGACGGGACAACCCGCCCTTGGCGAAAAACTGTTTTTT
>.|TRBV2|TRBJ2-1|.
CASSEARTALGGQFF
TGTGCCAGCAGTGAAGCTAGGACAGCCCTAGGAGGGCAGTTCTTC
>.|TRBV6-5|TRBJ2-1|.
CASEAVLSYNEQFF
TGTGCCAGCGAGGCAGTCCTCTCCTACAATGAGCAGTTCTTC
>.|TRBV28|TRBJ1-3|.
CATYSGNTIYF
TGTGCCACTTACTCTGGAAACACCATATATTTT
>.|TRBV28|TRBJ2-7|.
CASSPRTGDYEQYF
TGTGCCAGCAGTCCCAGAACGGGAGACTACGAGCAGTACTTC
>.|TRBV21-1|TRBJ2-1|.
CASSDRTSGIEYNEQFF
TGTGCCAGCAGCGACAGGACTAGCGGGATAGAGTACAATGAGCAGTTCTTC
>.|TRBV2|TRBJ1-2|few
CASSEETAPSYGYTF
TGTGCCAGCAGTGAGGAGACAGCCCCAAGCTATGGCTACACCTTC
>.|TRBV5-5|TRBJ1-1|.
CASSRLENTEAFF
TGTGCCAGCAGCCGTCTAGAGAACACTGAAGCTTTCTTT
>.|TRBV7-9|TRBJ2-3|.
CASSPRTTTQYF
TGTGCCAGCAGCCCGAGGACAACTACGCAGTATTTT
>TRBD1|TRBV19|TRBJ1-1|few
CASSIEGANTEAFF
TGTGCCAGTAGTATTGAGGGGGCGAACACTGAAGCTTTCTTT
>TRBD2|TRBV10-3|TRBJ2-3|.
CAISTGLAATDTQYF
TGTGCCATCAGTACGGGACTAGCGGCTACAGATACGCAGTATTTT
>.|TRBV2|TRBJ2-5|.
CASSVGGQETQYF
TGTGCCAGCAGTGTTGGCGGACAAGAGACCCAGTACTTC
>.|TRBV10-3|TRBJ2-1|.
CAIGGNFVDNEQFF
TGTGCCATCGGTGGAAACTTCGTGGACAATGAGCAGTTCTTC
>.|TRBV21-1|TRBJ1-1|.
CASSRGQGAMNTEAFF
TGTGCCAGCAGCAGGGGACAGGGGGCGATGAACACTGAAGCTTTCTTT
>.|TRBV11-3|TRBJ2-3|once
CASSLGGGAAADTQYF
TGTGCCAGCAGCTTAGGGGGGGGCGCAGCGGCAGATACGCAGTATTTT
>.|TRBV11-1|TRBJ2-1|.
CATGMGTNSYNEQFF
TGTGCCACGGGGATGGGGACAAACTCCTACAATGAGCAGTTCTTC
>TRBD2|TRBV4-1|TRBJ2-5|.
CASSSREGETQYF
TGCGCCAGCAGCTCTCGGGAGGGTGAGACCCAGTACTTC
>TRBD1|TRBV6-2/TRBV6-3|TRBJ1-4|.
CASSYGRGREKLFF
TGTGCCAGCAGTTATGGCAGGGGGCGAGAAAAACTGTTTTTT
>.|TRBV5-1|TRBJ1-2|.
CASSLAPRGGNYGYTF
TGCGCCAGCAGCTTGGCCCCCCGGGGGGGAAACTATGGCTACACCTTC
>TRBD1|TRBV9|TRBJ1-3|.
CASSHLGQGVGNTIYF
TGTGCCAGCAGCCATTTGGGACAGGGGGTTGGAAACACCATATATTTT
>TRBD1|TRBV7-8|TRBJ1-5|.
CASSRTGGIGQPQHF
TGTGCCAGCAGTAGGACAGGGGGGATTGGGCAGCCCCAGCATTTT
>.|TRBV7-6|TRBJ2-2|.
CASSGGQSNTGELFF
TGTGCCAGCAGTGGGGGACAAAGCAACACCGGGGAGCTGTTTTTT
>TRBD1|TRBV18|TRBJ1-5|.
CASSPPGQVNQPQHF
TGTGCCAGCTCACCACCGGGACAGGTAAATCAGCCCCAGCATTTT